This TCR beta chain was found in a study of cytomegalovirus exposure and HLA in healthy donors. For the study at large: HLA-typed donors were the source of about 85 million unique TCRs held in an early data release. Study results and caveats: It was 164 TCR beta chains that were listed as cytomegalovirus-associated. A link between a missense DCLRE1C variant and TCR beta V- and J-gene trimming emerged from a later analysis.

PCR primers comprised 60 Vbeta and 13 Jbeta primers. Produced via immunoSEQ multiplex PCR; TCRdb's table is partial and in-frame only. In the table there are more than 140,000 clones, around 80% of which are singletons. V shed 4 bases and J 6 bases; nucleotides not matched to a gene: 7. Germline CDR1 MNHEY, CDR2 SMNVEV (reference sequence). The CDR3 sequence is 14 residues long. As to this clone: What it binds is not known.

Sequences were obtained from PBMCs. The chain uses TRBV27 and TRBJ1-2; TRBD1 matches 8 bases. The sequence came from a man aged 25-40 years in good health and CMV-seropositive. The CDR3 DNA sequence: TGTGCCAGCAGTTCCCTGGACAGGGCCGATGGCTACACCTTC. Its protein product is CASSSLDRADGYTF.